This paragraph reports one TCR beta chain. The antigen remains unidentified. The data derive from a study of cytomegalovirus exposure and HLA in healthy donors. Study findings and constraints: Among CMV-associated TCR beta chains, most appeared HLA-restricted in a later analysis. Researchers reported that a few CMV-associated chains were confirmed in vitro as CMV antigen-specific.

There are 16 residues in the CDR3. With 0 bases clipped from V and 0 bases from J, the junction kept 4 bases outside the gene matches. Germline V gene sequence: CDR1 SGHRS, CDR2 YFSETQ. A multiplex PCR was run with 60 Vbeta primers and 13 Jbeta primers. TCRdb's copy holds only in-frame clones and misses some; the assay was immunoSEQ multiplex PCR. Here the sample spans about 130,000 clones, 65% to 80% being singletons. The source material was PBMCs. This sequence was found in a woman aged 60-70 years in good health and CMV-seropositive. The chain uses TRBV5-1 and TRBJ1-1, with 8 bases lining up with TRBD1. The CDR3 spells CASSLDLDRVNTEAFF. CDR3 nucleotides: TGCGCCAGCAGCTTGGACTTGGACAGGGTGAACACTGAAGCTTTCTTT.